The following is a T cell receptor beta chain sequence with its context. This clonotype appeared a few times. Its antigen is still unknown. No clone much larger than this one lies a single base away; base qualities are absent. This record belongs to a study of blood T cells in healthy people across ages (dated by TCRdb to the mid-2010s). Broadly, across the study: In model experiments, template switching captured about one uniquely barcoded TCR beta cDNA molecule for every two T cells. Using the same blood draw, the study looked at two additional independent replicas of 1 million unique cDNA reads for two donors, one aged 18 to 29 and the other aged 80 or older. Donors of different ages were randomly distributed across sequencing lanes to avoid experimental bias. Using deep sequencing normalized with unique cDNA molecular identifiers, the study measured how TCR beta repertoire diversity changes with age. Donors were grouped into four age groups: young (average approximately 16 years), middle-aged (about 40), aged (approximately 58) and long-lived (approximately 82). Overall results and qualifications from the work: Observed TCR beta diversity per million T cells fell roughly linearly with age, and a significant reduction was already apparent by age about 38. Conclusive comparison of naive and antigen-experienced compartments was prevented by the profiling of bulk unsorted PBMCs. Compared with the aged group, the long-lived group had more naive CD4+ T cells, fewer expanded clones and increased TCR diversity, a pattern suggesting age selection. Observed TCR beta diversity correlated strongly with the percentage of naive T cells measured by flow cytometry. The CMV infection status of donors was not known, potentially confounding age-related changes in expanded clonotypes. Estimates of total diversity based on one million sequenced T cells were regarded as lower bounds and as underestimates.

The receptor library was made with 5' RACE. The instrument was an Illumina HiSeq 2500. A second about 7 to 11 cycle PCR used a sample-barcoded 5' primer and a J-beta primer mix. A template-switch 5' adaptor carrying 12 random nucleotides introduced a unique molecular identifier onto each TCR beta cDNA molecule. At least 2.5 million CDR3-containing paired-end reads were obtained from each sample. First-strand cDNA synthesis was performed from all RNA using the Mint cDNA synthesis kit, with priming by a TRBC-specific oligonucleotide. Following uracil-DNA glycosylase treatment, a first 18-cycle PCR with universal primers M1SS and BC2_uni_R was performed on all cDNA. The authors' pipeline ran thus. For normalization, 1 million high-quality reads were randomly selected from each sample, with every read carrying a distinct molecular identifier. Reads sharing molecular identifiers were discarded rather than binned into consensus sequences. CDR3 identification, clonotype clustering and error correction used MiTCR with a Q25 quality threshold and the strictest error-elimination algorithm. A nonparametric unseen species model with Euler transformation was used to estimate a lower bound on total TCR beta diversity. Using fastp trimming at Q25 and MiXCR clonotype assembly, TCRdb reanalyzed the public sequencing data and kept in-frame beta chains. Each entry is one CDR3 protein sequence, shown with its most common DNA and genes. TCRdb's processing, not the study's, gives the V and J calls here. For this sample the table gives 1.5 million to 1.9 million distinct CDR3 sequences, of which roughly 43% were detected only once. The top ten hold under 5% of the sample.

The V end gives up 0 bases and the J end 0 bases, leaving 3 bases in the junction not matched to a gene. Taken from cysteine to phenylalanine, the CDR3 has 16 residues. The DNA shown is the 48-base CDR3, in frame from base 1. For CDR1 and CDR2, the germline V gene (reference sequence) lists MNHEY and SMNVEV. The donors were roughly 40 Caucasian individuals from Russia, aged 6 to 90 years, who were systemically healthy. Each donor gave around 9.8 milliliters of peripheral blood, collected into EDTA-treated Vacutainer tubes. Ficoll-Paque density-gradient centrifugation was used to isolate PBMCs, with at least 6.5 million obtained per sample. Total RNA, at least 5.5 micrograms per sample, was extracted from PBMCs with Trizol reagent. For every donor, flow cytometry on a PBMC aliquot measured the percentage of naive CD45RAhigh/CD27high T cells.

Sequences were obtained from blood. This sequence originates from a woman under 30 in good health. The chain uses TRBV27 and TRBJ2-7; 9 junctional bases match TRBD2. The CDR3 region reads CASSLSGGGASYEQYF. The DNA reads TGTGCCAGCAGTTTATCTGGCGGGGGGGCCTCCTACGAGCAGTACTTC.